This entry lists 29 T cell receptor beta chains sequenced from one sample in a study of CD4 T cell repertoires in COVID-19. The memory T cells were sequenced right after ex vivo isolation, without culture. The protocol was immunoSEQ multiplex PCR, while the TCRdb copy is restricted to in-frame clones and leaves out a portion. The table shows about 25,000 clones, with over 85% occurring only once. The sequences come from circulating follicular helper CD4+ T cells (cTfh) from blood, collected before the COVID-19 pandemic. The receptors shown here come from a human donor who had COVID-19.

The CDR3: CSAGGSGRPDTQYF. The CDR3 bases are TGCAGCGCCGGGGGTAGCGGGAGGCCAGATACGCAGTATTTT. V is TRBV29-1 and J is TRBJ2-3; TRBD2 agrees at 10 bases. Per the germline V gene, CDR1 is SQVTM and CDR2 is ANQGSEA. The CDR3 is 14 amino acids. V shed 7 bases and J 4 bases; nucleotides not matched to a gene: 8.

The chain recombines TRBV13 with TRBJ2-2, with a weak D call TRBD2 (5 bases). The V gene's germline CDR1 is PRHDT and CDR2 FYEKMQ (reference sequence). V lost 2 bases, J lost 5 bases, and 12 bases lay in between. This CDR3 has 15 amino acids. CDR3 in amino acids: CASSLRGRGTGELFF. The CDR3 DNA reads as TGTGCCAGCAGCTTAAGAGGGCGCGGGACCGGGGAGCTGTTTTTT.

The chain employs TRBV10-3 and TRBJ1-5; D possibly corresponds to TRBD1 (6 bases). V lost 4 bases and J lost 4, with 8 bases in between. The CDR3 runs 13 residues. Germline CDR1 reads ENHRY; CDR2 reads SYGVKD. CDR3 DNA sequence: TGTGCCATCAGTGGGGACACAAATCAGCCCCAGCATTTT. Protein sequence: CAISGDTNQPQHF.

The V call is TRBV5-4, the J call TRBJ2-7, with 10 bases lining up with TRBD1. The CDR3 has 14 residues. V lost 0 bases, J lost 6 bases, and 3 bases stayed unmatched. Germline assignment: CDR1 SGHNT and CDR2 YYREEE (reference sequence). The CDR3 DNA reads TGTGCCAGCAGCTTGGCGGGGACAGGGGCCGAGCAGTACTTC. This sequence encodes CASSLAGTGAEQYF.

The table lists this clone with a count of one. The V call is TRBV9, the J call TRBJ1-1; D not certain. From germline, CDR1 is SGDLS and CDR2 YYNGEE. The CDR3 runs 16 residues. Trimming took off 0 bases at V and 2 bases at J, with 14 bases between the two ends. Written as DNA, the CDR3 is TGTGCCAGCAGCGTAGTTCATCAGGAAGTTAACACTGAAGCTTTCTTT. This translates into CASSVVHQEVNTEAFF. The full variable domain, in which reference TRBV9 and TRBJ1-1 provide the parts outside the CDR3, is DSGVTQTPKHLITATGQRVTLRCSPRSGDLSVYWYQQSLDQGLQFLIQYYNGEERAKGNILERFSAQQFPDLHSELNLSSLELGDSALYFCASSVVHQEVNTEAFFGQGTRLTVV.

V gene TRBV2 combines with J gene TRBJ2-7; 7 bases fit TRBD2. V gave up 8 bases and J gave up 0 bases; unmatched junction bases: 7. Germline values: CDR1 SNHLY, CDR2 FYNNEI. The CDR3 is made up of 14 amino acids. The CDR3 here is CASVVASGSYEQYF. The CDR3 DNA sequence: TGTGCCAGCGTGGTGGCTAGCGGCTCCTACGAGCAGTACTTC.

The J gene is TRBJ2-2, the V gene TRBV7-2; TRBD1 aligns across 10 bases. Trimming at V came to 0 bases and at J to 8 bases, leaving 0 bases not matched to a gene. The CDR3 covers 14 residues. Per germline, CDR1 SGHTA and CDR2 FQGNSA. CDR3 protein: CASSLADRGGELFF. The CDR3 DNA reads TGTGCCAGCAGCTTAGCGGACAGGGGGGGGGAGCTGTTTTTT.

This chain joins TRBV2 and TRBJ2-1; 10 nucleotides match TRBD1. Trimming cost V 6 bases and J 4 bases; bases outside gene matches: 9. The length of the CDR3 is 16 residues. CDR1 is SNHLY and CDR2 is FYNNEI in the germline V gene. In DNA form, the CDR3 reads TGTGCCAGCAGACTCGACGGACAGGGGGGGTACAATGAGCAGTTCTTC. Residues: CASRLDGQGGYNEQFF.

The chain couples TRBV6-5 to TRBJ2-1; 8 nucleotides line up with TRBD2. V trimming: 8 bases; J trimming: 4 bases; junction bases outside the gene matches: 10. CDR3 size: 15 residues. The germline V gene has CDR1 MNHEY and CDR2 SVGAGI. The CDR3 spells CASRASGGSYNEQFF. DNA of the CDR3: TGTGCCAGCCGAGCCAGCGGGGGATCATACAATGAGCAGTTCTTC.

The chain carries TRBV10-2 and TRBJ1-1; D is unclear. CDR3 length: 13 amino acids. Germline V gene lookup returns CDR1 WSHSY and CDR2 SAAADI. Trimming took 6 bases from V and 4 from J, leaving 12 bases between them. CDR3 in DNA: TGCGCCAGCAGAGGAGACTACACCACTGAAGCTTTCTTT. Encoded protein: CASRGDYTTEAFF.

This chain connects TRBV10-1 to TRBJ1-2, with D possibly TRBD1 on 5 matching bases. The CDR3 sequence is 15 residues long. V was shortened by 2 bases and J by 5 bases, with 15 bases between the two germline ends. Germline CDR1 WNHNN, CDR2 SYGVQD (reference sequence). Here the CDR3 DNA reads TGCGCCAGCAGTGAGACAACGGGGGAAATGTATGGCTACACCTTC. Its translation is CASSETTGEMYGYTF.

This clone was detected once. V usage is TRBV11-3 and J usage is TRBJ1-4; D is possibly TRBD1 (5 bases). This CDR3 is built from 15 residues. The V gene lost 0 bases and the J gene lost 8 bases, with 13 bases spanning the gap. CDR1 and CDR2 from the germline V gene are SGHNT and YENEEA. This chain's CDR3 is CASSLEKGPAEKLFF. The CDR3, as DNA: TGTGCCAGCAGCTTAGAAAAGGGGCCGGCGGAAAAACTGTTTTTT. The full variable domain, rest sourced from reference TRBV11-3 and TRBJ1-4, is EAGVVQSPRYKIIEKKQPVAFWCNPISGHNTLYWYLQNLGQGPELLIRYENEEAVDDSQLPKDRFSAERLKGVDSTLKIQPAELGDSAVYLCASSLEKGPAEKLFFGSGTQLSVL.

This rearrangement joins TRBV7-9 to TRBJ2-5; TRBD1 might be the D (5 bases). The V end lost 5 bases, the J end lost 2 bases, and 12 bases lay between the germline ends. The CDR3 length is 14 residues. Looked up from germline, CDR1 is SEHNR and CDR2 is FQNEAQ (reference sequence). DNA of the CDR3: TGTGCCAGCAGCCAAACAGGAGAACAAGAGACCCAGTACTTC. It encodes CASSQTGEQETQYF.

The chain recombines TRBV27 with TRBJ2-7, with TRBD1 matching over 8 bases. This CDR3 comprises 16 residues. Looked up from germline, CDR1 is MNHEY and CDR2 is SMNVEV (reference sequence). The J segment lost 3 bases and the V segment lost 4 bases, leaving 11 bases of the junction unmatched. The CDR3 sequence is CASSWGGVDRGYEQYF. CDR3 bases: TGTGCCAGCAGTTGGGGCGGGGTAGACAGGGGCTACGAGCAGTACTTC.

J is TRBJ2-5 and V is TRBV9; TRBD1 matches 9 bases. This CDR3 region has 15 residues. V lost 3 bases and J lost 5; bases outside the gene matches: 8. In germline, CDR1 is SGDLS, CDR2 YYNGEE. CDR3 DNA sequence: TGTGCCAGCAGCGCTACCGGGACAGGGACGGAGACCCAGTACTTC. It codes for CASSATGTGTETQYF.

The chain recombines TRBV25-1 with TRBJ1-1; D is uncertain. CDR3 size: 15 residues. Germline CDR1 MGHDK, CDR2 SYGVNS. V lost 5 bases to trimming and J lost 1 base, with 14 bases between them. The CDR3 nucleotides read TGTGCCAGCAGTTCCCATCGACACGCGAACACTGAAGCTTTCTTT. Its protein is CASSSHRHANTEAFF.

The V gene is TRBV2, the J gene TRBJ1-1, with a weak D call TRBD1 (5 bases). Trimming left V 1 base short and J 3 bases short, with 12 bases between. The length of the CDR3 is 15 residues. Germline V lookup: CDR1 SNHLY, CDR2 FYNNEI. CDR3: CASSEVGGRDTEAFF. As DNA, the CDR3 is TGTGCCAGCAGTGAAGTTGGGGGGAGGGACACTGAAGCTTTCTTT.

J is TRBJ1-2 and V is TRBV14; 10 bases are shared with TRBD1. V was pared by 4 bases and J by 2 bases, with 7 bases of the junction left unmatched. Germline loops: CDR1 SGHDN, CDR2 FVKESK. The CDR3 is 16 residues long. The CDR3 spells CASSPMPGQGNYGYTF. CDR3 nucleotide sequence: TGTGCCAGCAGCCCTATGCCGGGACAGGGGAACTATGGCTACACCTTC. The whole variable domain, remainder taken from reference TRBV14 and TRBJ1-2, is EAGVTQFPSHSVIEKGQTVTLRCDPISGHDNLYWYRRVMGKEIKFLLHFVKESKQDESGMPNNRFLAERTGGTYSTLKVQPAELEDSGVYFCASSPMPGQGNYGYTFGSGTRLTVV.

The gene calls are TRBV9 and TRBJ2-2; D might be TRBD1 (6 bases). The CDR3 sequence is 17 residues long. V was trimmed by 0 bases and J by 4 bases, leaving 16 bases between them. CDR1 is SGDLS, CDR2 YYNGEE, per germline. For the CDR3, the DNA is TGTGCCAGCAGCGTAGCTACCTGGGGGCTTGGCACCGGGGAGCTGTTTTTT. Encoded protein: CASSVATWGLGTGELFF.

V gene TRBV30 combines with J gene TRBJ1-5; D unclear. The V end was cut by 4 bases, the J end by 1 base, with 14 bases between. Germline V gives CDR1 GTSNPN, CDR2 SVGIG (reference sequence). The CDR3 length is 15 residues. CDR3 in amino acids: CAWTRNSGSNQPQHF. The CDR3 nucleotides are TGTGCCTGGACCCGGAACTCGGGGAGCAATCAGCCCCAGCATTTT. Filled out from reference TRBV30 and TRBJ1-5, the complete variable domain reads SQTIHQWPATLVQPVGSPLSLECTVEGTSNPNLYWYRQAAGRGLQLLFYSVGIGQISSEVPQNLSASRPQDRQFILSSKKLLLSDSGFYLCAWTRNSGSNQPQHFGDGTRLSIL.

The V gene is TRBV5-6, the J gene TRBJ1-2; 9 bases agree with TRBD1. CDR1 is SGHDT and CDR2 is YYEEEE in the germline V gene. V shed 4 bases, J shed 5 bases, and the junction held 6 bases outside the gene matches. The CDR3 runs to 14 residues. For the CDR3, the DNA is TGTGCCAGCAGCCAGGACAGGGGCTCATATGGCTACACCTTC. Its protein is CASSQDRGSYGYTF.

For the CDR3, the DNA is TGTGCCAGCTCCGGACAGGGGGTCTCCGAGCAGTACTTC. This encodes CASSGQGVSEQYF. The gene calls are TRBV18 and TRBJ2-7, with TRBD1 identical over 10 bases. Germline trimming cut 6 bases from V and 6 bases from J; bases unmatched to any gene: 5. The CDR3 runs to 13 residues. CDR1 is KGHSH, CDR2 LQKENI, per germline. Filled out from reference TRBV18 and TRBJ2-7, the complete variable domain reads NAGVMQNPRHLVRRRGQEARLRCSPMKGHSHVYWYRQLPEEGLKFMVYLQKENIIDESGMPKERFSAEFPKEGPSILRIQQVVRGDSAAYFCASSGQGVSEQYFGPGTRLTVT.

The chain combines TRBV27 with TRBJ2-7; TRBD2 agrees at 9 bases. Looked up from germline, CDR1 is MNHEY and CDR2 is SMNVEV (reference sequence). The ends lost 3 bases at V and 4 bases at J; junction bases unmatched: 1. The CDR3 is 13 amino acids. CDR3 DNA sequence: TGTGCCAGCAGTTTCACTAGCGGGTACGAGCAGTACTTC. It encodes CASSFTSGYEQYF.

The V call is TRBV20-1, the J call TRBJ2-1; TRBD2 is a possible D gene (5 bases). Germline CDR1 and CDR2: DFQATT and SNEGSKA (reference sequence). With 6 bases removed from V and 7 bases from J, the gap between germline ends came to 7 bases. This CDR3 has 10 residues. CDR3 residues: CSARRNEQFF. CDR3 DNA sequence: TGCAGTGCACGGAGGAATGAGCAGTTCTTC.

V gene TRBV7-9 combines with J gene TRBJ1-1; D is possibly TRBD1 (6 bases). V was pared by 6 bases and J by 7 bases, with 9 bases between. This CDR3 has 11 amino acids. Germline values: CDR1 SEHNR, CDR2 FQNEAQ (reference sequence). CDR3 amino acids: CASSQTGEAFF. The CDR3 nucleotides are TGTGCCAGCAGTCAGACAGGTGAAGCTTTCTTT.

CDR3 coding DNA: TGCGCCAGCAGCTCATCCTACGAGCAGTACTTC. Its protein is CASSSSYEQYF. The chain uses TRBV5-1 and TRBJ2-7, with unresolved D. This CDR3 spans 11 amino acids. The germline V and J ends were trimmed by 3 bases and 1 base, with 2 bases remaining between them. Germline V lookup: CDR1 SGHRS, CDR2 YFSETQ.

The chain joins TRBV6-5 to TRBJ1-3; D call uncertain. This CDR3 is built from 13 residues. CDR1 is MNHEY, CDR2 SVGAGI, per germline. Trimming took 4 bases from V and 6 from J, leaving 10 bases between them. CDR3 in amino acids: CASSSGLLNTIYF. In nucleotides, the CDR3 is TGTGCCAGCAGTTCCGGTCTATTAAACACCATATATTTT.

In DNA, the CDR3 is TGTGCCAGCAGTTACACCACAGGGAACACTGAAGCTTTCTTT. Translating it yields CASSYTTGNTEAFF. This sequence joins TRBV6-6 and TRBJ1-1; D perhaps matches TRBD1 (5 bases). V lost 2 bases to trimming and J lost 1 base, with 8 bases between them. The germline V gene has CDR1 MNHNY and CDR2 SVGAGI (reference sequence). The CDR3 has 14 amino acids.

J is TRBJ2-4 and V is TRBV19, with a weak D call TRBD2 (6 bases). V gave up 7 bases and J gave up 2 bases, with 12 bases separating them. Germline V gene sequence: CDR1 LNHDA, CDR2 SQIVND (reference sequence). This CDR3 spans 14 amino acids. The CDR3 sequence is CASTGRGPKNIQYF. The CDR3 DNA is TGTGCCAGTACAGGGCGGGGTCCCAAAAACATTCAGTACTTC. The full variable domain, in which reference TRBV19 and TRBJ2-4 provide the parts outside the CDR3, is DGGITQSPKYLFRKEGQNVTLSCEQNLNHDAMYWYRQDPGQGLRLIYYSQIVNDFQKGDIAEGYSVSREKKESFPLTVTSAQKNPTAFYLCASTGRGPKNIQYFGAGTRLSVL.